A single sample is the source of the 17 T cell receptor beta chains below, sequenced in a study of blood T cell repertoires in COVID-19. Libraries were prepared by immunoSEQ multiplex PCR; TCRdb keeps only in-frame clonotypes and omits some of them. The data hold 100,000 to 150,000 clones, with around 89% observed a single time. Sequencing was performed on peripheral blood. These TCRs come from a man aged 55 to 69 with COVID-19, enrolled during active disease.

This chain joins TRBV7-2 and TRBJ2-1, with D maybe TRBD2 (7 bases). Germline V gene data show CDR1 as SGHTA and CDR2 as FQGNSA. With 5 bases removed from V and 9 bases from J, the gap between germline ends came to 17 bases. The CDR3 covers 14 residues. The CDR3 DNA reads as TGTGCCAGCAGCCTCGGACAGCCGGGGGGTGAGCAGTTCTTC. Protein product: CASSLGQPGGEQFF.

V is TRBV15 and J is TRBJ2-1; 11 bases map to TRBD2. Germline CDR1 is LNHNV and CDR2 is YYDKDF (reference sequence). Germline trimming cut 0 bases from V and 6 bases from J; bases unmatched to any gene: 7. There are 17 residues in the CDR3. The DNA for the CDR3 is TGTGCCACCAGCAGAGACTTCCTAGCGGGGGGTTCCAATGAGCAGTTCTTC. Its protein product is CATSRDFLAGGSNEQFF. Supplemented by reference TRBV15 and TRBJ2-1, the full variable domain reads DAMVIQNPRYQVTQFGKPVTLSCSQTLNHNVMYWYQQKSSQAPKLLFHYYDKDFNNEADTPDNFQSRRPNTSFCFLDIRSPGLGDTAMYLCATSRDFLAGGSNEQFFGPGTRLTVL.

The gene calls are TRBV4-1 and TRBJ2-1; no clear D. The CDR3 extends over 14 amino acids. V lost 0 bases to trimming and J lost 10 bases, with 13 bases between them. Germline lookup yields CDR1 MGHRA and CDR2 YSYEKL. The CDR3 nucleotides read TGCGCCAGCAGCCAAGATGAGGCATTGCGGGAGCAGTTCTTC. The encoded protein is CASSQDEALREQFF.

The chain uses TRBV28 and TRBJ1-1, with unresolved D. Trimming pared 5 bases from V and 0 bases from J, leaving 10 bases between. Germline-derived CDR1 and CDR2 are MDHEN and SYDVKM. The CDR3 runs to 14 residues. CDR3 loop: CASSLPSVNTEAFF. The CDR3 DNA reads as TGTGCCAGCAGTCTCCCTTCGGTGAACACTGAAGCTTTCTTT.

The J gene is TRBJ2-1, the V gene TRBV6-2 or TRBV6-3; D gene unclear. The CDR3 spans 12 residues. Germline V gene lookup returns CDR1 MNHEY and CDR2 SVGEGT. With 4 bases removed from V and 9 bases from J, the gap between germline ends came to 10 bases. Here the CDR3 DNA reads TGTGCCAGCAGTTCTCGAATCAGTGAGCAGTTCTTC. Translated, it gives CASSSRISEQFF.

This chain connects TRBV21-1 to TRBJ1-2. TRBV21-1 is given as a pseudogene. The CDR3 length is 14 residues. The CDR3 sequence: CASSKPAEGYGYTF. CDR3 DNA: TGTGCCAGCAGCAAACCGGCAGAGGGCTATGGCTACACCTTC.

The DNA of the CDR3 is TGTGCCAGCAGTCCTAGCGGGATCAGGGTTCATGGCTACACCTTC. Translation gives CASSPSGIRVHGYTF. The chain recombines TRBV27 with TRBJ1-2, with TRBD1 as a possible D gene (5 bases). The CDR3 has 15 amino acids. V was trimmed by 5 bases and J by 6 bases, leaving 19 bases between them. In germline, CDR1 is MNHEY, CDR2 SMNVEV (reference sequence).

This sequence joins TRBV7-2 and TRBJ1-3, with a possible D match to TRBD1 (6 bases). The CDR3 totals 17 residues. V lost 1 base and J 0 bases, leaving 13 bases between the germline ends. Per the germline V gene, CDR1 is SGHTA and CDR2 is FQGNSA. In DNA, the CDR3 is TGTGCCAGCAGCTTAGTTGGGGGCTTTAGCTCTGGAAACACCATATATTTT. Translation: CASSLVGGFSSGNTIYF.

This clone was seen just once. The chain employs TRBV10-1 and TRBJ1-1; the D is unclear. The germline V gene has CDR1 WNHNN and CDR2 SYGVQD (reference sequence). Trimming left V 8 bases short and J 9 bases short, with 22 bases between. The CDR3 covers 14 residues. The CDR3 sequence: CASSLGRERDQAFF. CDR3 DNA sequence: TGCGCCAGCTCATTAGGACGGGAAAGAGACCAAGCTTTCTTT.

The gene calls are TRBV6-2 or TRBV6-3 and TRBJ1-2; tentative D call: TRBD1 (6 bases). This CDR3 has 12 amino acids. The V end lost 6 bases, the J end lost 4 bases, and 9 bases lay between the germline ends. The germline V gene encodes CDR1 MNHEY and CDR2 SVGEGT. CDR3: CASSGTPYGYTF. For the CDR3, the DNA is TGTGCCAGCAGCGGGACACCCTATGGCTACACCTTC.

This chain joins TRBV14 and TRBJ1-3; D is uncertain. V gave up 6 bases and J gave up 0 bases, with 12 bases separating them. The CDR3 is 15 residues long. Looked up from germline, CDR1 is SGHDN and CDR2 is FVKESK. CDR3 residues: CASSYTVTSGNTIYF. DNA of the CDR3: TGTGCCAGCAGTTACACAGTTACCTCTGGAAACACCATATATTTT.

The rearrangement joins TRBV10-3 to TRBJ1-4; 7 nucleotides align to TRBD1. V dropped 4 bases and J dropped 5; count of bases not matched to a gene: 4. The germline V gene encodes CDR1 ENHRY and CDR2 SYGVKD. CDR3 length: 14 residues. This CDR3 reads CAISAGTENEKLFF. Here the CDR3 DNA reads TGTGCCATCAGTGCCGGGACAGAGAATGAAAAACTGTTTTTT.

The gene calls are TRBV6-5 and TRBJ1-1, with unresolved D. Germline CDR1 is MNHEY and CDR2 is SVGAGI. CDR3 length equals 13 residues. V shed 8 bases and J shed 4 bases, with 14 bases lying between them. The CDR3 region is CASLRSHTTEAFF. Here the CDR3 DNA reads TGTGCCAGCCTCAGGTCCCACACCACTGAAGCTTTCTTT.

The V gene is TRBV7-2, the J gene TRBJ1-5; tentative D call: TRBD1 (5 bases). Germline loops: CDR1 SGHTA, CDR2 FQGNSA. V was trimmed by 0 bases and J by 3 bases, leaving 9 bases between them. This CDR3 is built from 15 residues. CDR3 in DNA: TGTGCCAGCAGCTTAGCAGGGGCCGCCAATCAGCCCCAGCATTTT. As protein: CASSLAGAANQPQHF.

Remarks on this clone: Other nucleotide sequences in the sample specify the same CDR3. The chain is built from TRBV6-5 and TRBJ2-2; 7 nucleotides align to TRBD2. V shed 6 bases and J 7 bases; nucleotides not matched to a gene: 11. The CDR3 extends over 15 amino acids. Germline V gene data show CDR1 as MNHEY and CDR2 as SVGAGI. CDR3 coding DNA: TGTGCCAGCAGAAGAGAGGGAGGGCGGGGCGGGGAGCTGTTTTTT. This sequence encodes CASRREGGRGGELFF.

V and J are TRBV9 and TRBJ1-3; tentatively, D is TRBD1 (6 bases). Germline V lookup: CDR1 SGDLS, CDR2 YYNGEE. V lost 0 bases and J 0 bases, leaving 13 bases between the germline ends. CDR3 length: 17 amino acids. This CDR3 is CASSVGGRGFSGNTIYF. For the CDR3, the DNA is TGTGCCAGCAGCGTAGGTGGCAGGGGTTTCTCTGGAAACACCATATATTTT.

The J gene is TRBJ1-2, the V gene TRBV10-1; 8 nucleotides match TRBD1. With 4 bases clipped from V and 8 bases from J, the junction kept 6 bases outside the gene matches. This CDR3 has 13 amino acids. CDR1 and CDR2 from the germline V gene are WNHNN and SYGVQD (reference sequence). The CDR3 bases are TGCGCCAGCAGTGCTAGGACAGGGAGCGGCTACACCTTC. Residues: CASSARTGSGYTF.